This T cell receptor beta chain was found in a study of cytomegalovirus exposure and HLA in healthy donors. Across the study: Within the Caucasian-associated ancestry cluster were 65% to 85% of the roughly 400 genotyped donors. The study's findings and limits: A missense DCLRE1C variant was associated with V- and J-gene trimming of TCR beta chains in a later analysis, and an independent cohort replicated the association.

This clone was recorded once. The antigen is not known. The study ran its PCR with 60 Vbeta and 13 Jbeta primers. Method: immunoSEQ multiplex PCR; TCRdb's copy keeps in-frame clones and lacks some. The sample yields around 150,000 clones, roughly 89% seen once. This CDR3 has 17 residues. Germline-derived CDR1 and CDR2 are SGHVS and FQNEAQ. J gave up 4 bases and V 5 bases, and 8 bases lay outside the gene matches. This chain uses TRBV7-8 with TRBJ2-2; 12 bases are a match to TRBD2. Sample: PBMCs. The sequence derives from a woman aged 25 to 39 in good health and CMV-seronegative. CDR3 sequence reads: CASSGRLAGVFTGELFF. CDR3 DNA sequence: TGTGCCAGCAGCGGACGACTAGCGGGAGTATTCACCGGGGAGCTGTTTTTT.